This TCR beta chain was sequenced in a study of T-cell memory formation after mild COVID-19 (dated by TCRdb to 2020 to 2022). As for the study more broadly: TCR sequence clusters from the two donors were largely donor specific. The cohort was made up of two young adult volunteers, one female and one male, who were previously healthy. T-cell clones expanding and contracting after mild COVID-19 in two donors were tracked by longitudinal TCRalpha and TCRbeta repertoire sequencing.

PBMCs were isolated by Ficoll-Paque density gradient centrifugation. Spanning cysteine to phenylalanine, the CDR3 consists of 14 amino acids. Just the 42-base CDR3 DNA is kept, in frame starting at base 1. V and J are truncated by 3 bases and 2 bases respectively, leaving an intervening sequence of 8 bases. This clonotype was seen a few times. It has no known antigen specificity. No base qualities exist here, and no much larger clone lies one base off it. TCRdb names Illumina NovaSeq 6000 as the instrument used. Using 5'RACE with constant-segment primers, TCRalpha and TCRbeta cDNA libraries were constructed, with sample barcodes and unique molecular identifiers added in the process. Trizol reagent was used to extract RNA from every sample. The libraries were amplified in two PCR steps, and the second step added a second sample barcode and Illumina TruSeq adapters. Libraries were sequenced on an Illumina NovaSeq with 2 x 150 bp paired-end reads. From the authors' description of their analysis: With migec v1.2.7, reads were demultiplexed and then collapsed into UMI-guided consensus sequences. Using mixcr v2.1.11, UMI consensuses were aligned to TRA and TRB V and J templates and then assembled into clonotypes. Expanded or contracted clonotypes were those called significant by both edgeR and NoisET, with noise models trained on biological replicates. edgeR calls used a false discovery rate-adjusted p below 0.01 and a log2 fold-change threshold of 1. PCA with hierarchical clustering of max-normalized trajectories of the 1000 most abundant clonotypes was used as exploratory dynamics analysis. Each responding clone was given a CD4 or CD8 phenotype based on the CD4+ and CD8+ repertoires, which had been sequenced separately. Using fastp trimming at Q25 and MiXCR clonotype assembly, TCRdb reanalyzed the public sequencing data and kept in-frame beta chains. Each entry is one CDR3 protein sequence, shown with its most common DNA and genes. None of the V and J calls come from the authors' own analysis; TCRdb made them. The sample contains 210,000 or so distinct CDR3 sequences, around 17% of them found a single time. Jointly, the top ten make up 2.4% of the sample.

Overall study results and their limits: Balanced CD4/CD8 phenotypes were observed for clones contracting from day 15 to 85, whereas a bias towards CD4+ was observed for a second wave of clones expanding from day 15 to 37. Contracting CD4+ clones were located mainly in the CM and EM memory subsets, whereas CD8+ clones were found to be enriched in EMRA. Some responding clones were detected in pre-infection memory, which suggested that pre-existing cross-reactive memory T cells had joined the SARS-CoV-2 response. SARS-CoV-2 specificity was not confirmed for the second-wave clones peaking on day 37. Only a couple of mild cases were covered in the study, and larger cohorts including severe cases with pre-infection samples were considered necessary.

This clonotype originated in an adult woman who had mild COVID-19 (a few samples of this study predate the infection). The sample titles of this study are shuffled in the database, so cell type and time point are left out; the donor was told from shared clones. The sequence links TRBV12-3 or TRBV12-4 to TRBJ2-1, with the D gene call left open. The material sequenced was PBMCs or a T cell subset sorted from them (not recorded which). In nucleotide form, the sequence is TGTGCCAGCAGTTTTGGGCTAGCCTACAATGAGCAGTTCTTC. Translation gives CASSFGLAYNEQFF.